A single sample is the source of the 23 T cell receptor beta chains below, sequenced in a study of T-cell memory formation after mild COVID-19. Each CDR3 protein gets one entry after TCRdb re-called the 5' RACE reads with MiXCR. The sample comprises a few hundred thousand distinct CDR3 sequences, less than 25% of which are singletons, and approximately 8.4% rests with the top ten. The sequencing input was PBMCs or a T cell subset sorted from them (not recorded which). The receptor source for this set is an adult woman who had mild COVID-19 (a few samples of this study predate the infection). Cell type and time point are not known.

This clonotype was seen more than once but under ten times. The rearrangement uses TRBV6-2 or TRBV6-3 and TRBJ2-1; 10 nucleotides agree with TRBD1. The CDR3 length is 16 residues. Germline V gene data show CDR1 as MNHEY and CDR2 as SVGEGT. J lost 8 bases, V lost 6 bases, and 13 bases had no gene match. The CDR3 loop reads CASSLTLGQGFDEQFF. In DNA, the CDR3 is TGTGCCAGCAGCCTAACGCTGGGACAGGGGTTCGATGAGCAGTTCTTC.

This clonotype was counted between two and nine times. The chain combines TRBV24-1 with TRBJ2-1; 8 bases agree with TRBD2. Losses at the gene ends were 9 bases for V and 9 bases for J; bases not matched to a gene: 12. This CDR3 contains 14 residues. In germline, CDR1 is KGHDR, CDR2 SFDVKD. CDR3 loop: CATRAGGGVGEQFF. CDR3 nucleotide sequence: TGTGCCACCCGTGCGGGAGGAGGTGTGGGTGAGCAGTTCTTC.

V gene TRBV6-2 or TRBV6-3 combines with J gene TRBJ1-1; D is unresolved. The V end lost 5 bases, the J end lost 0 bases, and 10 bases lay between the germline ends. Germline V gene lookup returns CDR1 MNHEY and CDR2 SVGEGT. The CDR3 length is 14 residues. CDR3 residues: CASSHLGLNTEAFF. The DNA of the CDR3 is TGTGCCAGCAGTCATCTTGGGCTGAACACTGAAGCTTTCTTT.

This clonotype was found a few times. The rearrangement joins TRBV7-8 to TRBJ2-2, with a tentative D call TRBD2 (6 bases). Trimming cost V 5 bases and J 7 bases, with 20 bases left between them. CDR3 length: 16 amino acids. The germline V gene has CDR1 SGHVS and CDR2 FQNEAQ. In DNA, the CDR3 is TGTGCCAGCAGCACACACATTACCACGGGGGACGGGGAGCTGTTTTTT. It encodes CASSTHITTGDGELFF.

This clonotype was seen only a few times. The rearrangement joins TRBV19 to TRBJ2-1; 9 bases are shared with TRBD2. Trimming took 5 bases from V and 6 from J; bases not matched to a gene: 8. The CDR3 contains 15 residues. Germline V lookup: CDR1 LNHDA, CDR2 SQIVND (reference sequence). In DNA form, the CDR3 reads TGTGCCAGTAGTTCGTTAGCGGGAGAGAGCAATGAGCAGTTCTTC. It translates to CASSSLAGESNEQFF.

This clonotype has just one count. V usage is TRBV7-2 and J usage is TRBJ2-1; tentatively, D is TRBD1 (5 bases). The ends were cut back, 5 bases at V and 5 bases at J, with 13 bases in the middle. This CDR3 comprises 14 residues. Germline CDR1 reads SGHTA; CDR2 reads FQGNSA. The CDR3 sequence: CASSPHRNNNEQFF. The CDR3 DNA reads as TGTGCCAGCAGCCCGCACAGGAATAACAATGAGCAGTTCTTC.

The CDR3 spells CASSPGQGMGGGELFF. In DNA, the CDR3 is TGTGCCAGCAGCCCGGGACAGGGCATGGGTGGCGGGGAGCTGTTTTTT. V is TRBV7-2 and J is TRBJ2-2, with TRBD1 matching 9 bases. The CDR3 contains 16 residues. CDR1 and CDR2 (germline): SGHTA, FQGNSA. Unmatched junction bases numbered 11, after V lost 5 bases and J lost 7 bases.

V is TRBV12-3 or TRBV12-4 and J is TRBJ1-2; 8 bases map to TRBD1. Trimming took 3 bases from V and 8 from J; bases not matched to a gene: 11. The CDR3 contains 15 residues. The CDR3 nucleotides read TGTGCCAGCAGTTTGGCCCTGGGCAGGGGGCGAGGCTACACCTTC. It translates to CASSLALGRGRGYTF.

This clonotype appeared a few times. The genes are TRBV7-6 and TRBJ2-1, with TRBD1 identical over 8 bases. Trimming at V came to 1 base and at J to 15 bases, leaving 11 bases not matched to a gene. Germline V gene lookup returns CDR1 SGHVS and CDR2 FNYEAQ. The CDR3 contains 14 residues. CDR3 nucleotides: TGTGCCAGCAGCTTAGAATTAGGACAGGGCGTTTCGTTCTTC. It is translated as CASSLELGQGVSFF.

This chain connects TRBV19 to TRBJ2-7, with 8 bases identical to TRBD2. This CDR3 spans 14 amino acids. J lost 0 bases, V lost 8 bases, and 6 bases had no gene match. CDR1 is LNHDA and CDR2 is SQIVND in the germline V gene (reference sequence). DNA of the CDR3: TGTGCCAGTTCGGCTAGCGGGCCCTCCTACGAGCAGTACTTC. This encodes CASSASGPSYEQYF.

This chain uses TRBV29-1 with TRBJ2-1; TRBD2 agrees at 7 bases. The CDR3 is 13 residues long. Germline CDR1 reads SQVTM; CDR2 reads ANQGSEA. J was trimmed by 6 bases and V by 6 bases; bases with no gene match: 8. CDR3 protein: CSVSKPGGNEQFF. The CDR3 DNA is TGCAGCGTCAGCAAGCCGGGGGGCAATGAGCAGTTCTTC.

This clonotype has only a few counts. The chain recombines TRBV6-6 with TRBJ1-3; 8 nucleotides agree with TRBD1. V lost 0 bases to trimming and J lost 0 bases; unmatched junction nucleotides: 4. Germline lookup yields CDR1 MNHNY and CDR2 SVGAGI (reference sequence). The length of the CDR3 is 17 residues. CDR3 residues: CASSYSTGVLSGNTIYF. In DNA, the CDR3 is TGTGCCAGCAGTTACTCGACAGGGGTTCTCTCTGGAAACACCATATATTTT.

CDR3 DNA: TGTGCCACCAGGTCTGCTAGCATCCACAATGAGCAGTTCTTC. This sequence encodes CATRSASIHNEQFF. The J gene is TRBJ2-1, the V gene TRBV24-1; D might be TRBD2 (5 bases). Trimming removed 7 bases at V and 5 bases at J, with 14 bases between. The length of the CDR3 is 14 residues. Germline CDR1 and CDR2: KGHDR and SFDVKD.

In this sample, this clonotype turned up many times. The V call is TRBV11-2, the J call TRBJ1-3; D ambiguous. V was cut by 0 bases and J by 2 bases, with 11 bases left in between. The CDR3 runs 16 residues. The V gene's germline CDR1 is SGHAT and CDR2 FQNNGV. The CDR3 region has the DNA TGTGCCAGCAGCTTAGAGATTTGGGGAACTGGAAACACCATATATTTT. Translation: CASSLEIWGTGNTIYF.

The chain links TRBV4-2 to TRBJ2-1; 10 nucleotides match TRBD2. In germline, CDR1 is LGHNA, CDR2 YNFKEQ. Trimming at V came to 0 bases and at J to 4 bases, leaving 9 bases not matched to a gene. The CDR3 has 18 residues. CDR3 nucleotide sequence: TGTGCCAGCAGCCAAGAACCCGGACTAGCGGCCAGATACAATGAGCAGTTCTTC. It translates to CASSQEPGLAARYNEQFF.

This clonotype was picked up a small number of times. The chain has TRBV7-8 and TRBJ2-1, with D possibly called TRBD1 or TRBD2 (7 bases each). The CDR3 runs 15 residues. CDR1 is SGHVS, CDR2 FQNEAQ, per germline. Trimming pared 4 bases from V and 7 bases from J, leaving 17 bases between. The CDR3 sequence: CASSSPGGGGNEQFF. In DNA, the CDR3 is TGTGCCAGCAGCTCCCCAGGGGGGGGTGGGAATGAGCAGTTCTTC.

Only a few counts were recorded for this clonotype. DNA of the CDR3: TGTGCCAGCAGCCCACGGGGCCTAGATACGCAGTATTTT. Its translation: CASSPRGLDTQYF. V usage is TRBV7-6 and J usage is TRBJ2-3; the D call may be TRBD1 or TRBD2 (5 bases each). Germline V gene sequence: CDR1 SGHVS, CDR2 FNYEAQ. V was clipped by 5 bases and J by 5 bases, with 11 bases between them. This CDR3 spans 13 amino acids. The complete variable domain, with remaining parts taken from reference TRBV7-6 and TRBJ2-3, reads GAGVSQSPRYKVTKRGQDVALRCDPISGHVSLYWYRQALGQGPEFLTYFNYEAQQDKSGLPNDRFSAERPEGSISTLTIQRTEQRDSAMYRCASSPRGLDTQYFGPGTRLTVL.

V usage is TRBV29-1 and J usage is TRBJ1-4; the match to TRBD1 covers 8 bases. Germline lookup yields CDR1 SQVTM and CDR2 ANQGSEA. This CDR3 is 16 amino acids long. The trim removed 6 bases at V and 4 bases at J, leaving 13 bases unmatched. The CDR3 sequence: CSVQPRTGKGNEKLFF. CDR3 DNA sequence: TGCAGCGTCCAACCCCGGACAGGGAAGGGTAATGAAAAACTGTTTTTT.

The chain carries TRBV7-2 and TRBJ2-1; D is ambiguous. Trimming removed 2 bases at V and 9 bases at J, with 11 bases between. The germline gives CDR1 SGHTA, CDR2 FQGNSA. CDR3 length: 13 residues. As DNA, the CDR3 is TGTGCCAGCAGCTTAAATTATAAGGGTGAGCAGTTCTTC. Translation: CASSLNYKGEQFF.

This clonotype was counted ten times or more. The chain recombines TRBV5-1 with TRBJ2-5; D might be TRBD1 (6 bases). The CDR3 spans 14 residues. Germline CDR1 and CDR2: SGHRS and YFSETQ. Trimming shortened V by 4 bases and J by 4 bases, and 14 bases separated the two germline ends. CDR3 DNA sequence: TGCGCCAGCAGCGATCCTACAGGGAGAGAGACCCAGTACTTC. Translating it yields CASSDPTGRETQYF.

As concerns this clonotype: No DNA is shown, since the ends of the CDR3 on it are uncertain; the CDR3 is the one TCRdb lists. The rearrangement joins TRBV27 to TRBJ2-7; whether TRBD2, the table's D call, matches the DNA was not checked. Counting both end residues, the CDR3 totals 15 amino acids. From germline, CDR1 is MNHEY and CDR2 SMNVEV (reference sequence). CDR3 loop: CASSSSDSGRNEQYF.

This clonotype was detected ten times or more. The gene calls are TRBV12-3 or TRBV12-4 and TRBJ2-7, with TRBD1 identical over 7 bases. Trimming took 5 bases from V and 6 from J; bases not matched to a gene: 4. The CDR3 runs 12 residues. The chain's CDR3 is CASSENRGEQYF. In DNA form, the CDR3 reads TGTGCCAGCAGTGAAAACAGGGGCGAGCAGTACTTC.

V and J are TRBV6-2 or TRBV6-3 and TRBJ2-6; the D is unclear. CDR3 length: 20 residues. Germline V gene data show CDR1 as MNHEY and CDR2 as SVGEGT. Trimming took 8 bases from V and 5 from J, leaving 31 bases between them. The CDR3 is CASRVDLDVGSLRRANVLTF. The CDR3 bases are TGTGCCAGCCGAGTAGATCTCGATGTAGGCAGCCTCAGGAGGGCCAACGTCCTGACTTTC.